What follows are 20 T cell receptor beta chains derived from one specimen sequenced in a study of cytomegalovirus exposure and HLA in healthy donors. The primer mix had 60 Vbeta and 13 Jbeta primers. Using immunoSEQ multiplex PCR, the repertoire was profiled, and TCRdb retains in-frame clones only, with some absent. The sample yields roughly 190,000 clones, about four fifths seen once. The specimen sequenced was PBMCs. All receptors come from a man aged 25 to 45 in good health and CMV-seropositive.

This CDR3 reads CAWSVLGWAQYF. In nucleotides, the CDR3 is TGTGCCTGGAGTGTACTAGGTTGGGCGCAGTATTTT. The chain uses TRBV30 and TRBJ2-3; the D gene is possibly TRBD2 (5 bases). The CDR3 is 12 amino acids. Trimming took 0 bases from V and 10 from J, leaving 11 bases between them. CDR1 GTSNPN and CDR2 SVGIG come from the germline V gene (reference sequence).

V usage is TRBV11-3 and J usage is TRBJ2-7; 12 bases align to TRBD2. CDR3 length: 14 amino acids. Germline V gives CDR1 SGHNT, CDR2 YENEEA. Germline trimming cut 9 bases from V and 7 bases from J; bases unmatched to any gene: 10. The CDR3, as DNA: TGTGCCAGGGTTCGACTAGCGGGAGAACGTGAGCAGTACTTC. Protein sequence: CARVRLAGEREQYF.

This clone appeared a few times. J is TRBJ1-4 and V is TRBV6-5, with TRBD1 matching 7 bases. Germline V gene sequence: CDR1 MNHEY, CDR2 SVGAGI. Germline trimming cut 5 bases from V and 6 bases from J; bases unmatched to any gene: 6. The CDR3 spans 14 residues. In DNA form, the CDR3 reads TGTGCCAGCAGTAGGACAGGCTTCGATGAAAAACTGTTTTTT. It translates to CASSRTGFDEKLFF.

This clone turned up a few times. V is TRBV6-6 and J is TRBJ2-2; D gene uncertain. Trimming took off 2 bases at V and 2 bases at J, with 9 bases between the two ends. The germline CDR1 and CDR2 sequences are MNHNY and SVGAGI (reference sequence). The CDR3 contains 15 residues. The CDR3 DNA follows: TGTGCCAGCAGTTACCTCAGAGGCAACACCGGGGAGCTGTTTTTT. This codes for CASSYLRGNTGELFF.

CDR3 in DNA: TGTGCCAGCTCACCGCGACAGGCCCCGGATACGCAGTATTTT. Its protein product is CASSPRQAPDTQYF. V is TRBV18 and J is TRBJ2-3, with D tentatively TRBD1 (6 bases). The CDR3 length is 14 residues. Trimming shortened V by 3 bases and J by 6 bases, and 13 bases separated the two germline ends. Per germline, CDR1 KGHSH and CDR2 LQKENI.

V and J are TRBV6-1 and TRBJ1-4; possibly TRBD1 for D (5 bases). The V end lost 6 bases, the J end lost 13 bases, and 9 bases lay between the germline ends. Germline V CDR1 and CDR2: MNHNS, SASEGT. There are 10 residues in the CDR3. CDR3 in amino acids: CASRQGILFF. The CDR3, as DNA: TGTGCCAGCAGGCAGGGAATACTGTTTTTT.

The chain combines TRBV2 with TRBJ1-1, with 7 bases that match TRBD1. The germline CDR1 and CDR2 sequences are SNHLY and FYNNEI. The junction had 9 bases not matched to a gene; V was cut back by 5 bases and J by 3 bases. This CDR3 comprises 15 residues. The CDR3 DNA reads TGTGCCAGCAGTCCGGAGGGGGCTTGGGACACTGAAGCTTTCTTT. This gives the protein CASSPEGAWDTEAFF.

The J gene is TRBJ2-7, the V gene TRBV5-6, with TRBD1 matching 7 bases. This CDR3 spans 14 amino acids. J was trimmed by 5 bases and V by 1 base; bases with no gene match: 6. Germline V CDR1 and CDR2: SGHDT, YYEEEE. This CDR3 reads CASSLPSDRDEQYF. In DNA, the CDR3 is TGTGCCAGCAGCTTGCCGTCAGACAGGGACGAGCAGTACTTC.

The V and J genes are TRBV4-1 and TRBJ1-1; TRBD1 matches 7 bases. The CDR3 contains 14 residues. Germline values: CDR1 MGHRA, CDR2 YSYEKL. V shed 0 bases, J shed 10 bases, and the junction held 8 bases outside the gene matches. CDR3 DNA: TGCGCCAGCAGCCAAGAGGGACAGCTGGGGGGAGCTTTCTTT. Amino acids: CASSQEGQLGGAFF.

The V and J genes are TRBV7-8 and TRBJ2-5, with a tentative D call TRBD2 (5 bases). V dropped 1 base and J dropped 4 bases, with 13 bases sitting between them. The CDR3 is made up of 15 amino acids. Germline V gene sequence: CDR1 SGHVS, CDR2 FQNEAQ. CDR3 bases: TGTGCCAGCAGCTTAGATTCCGGGGTGGGAGAGACCCAGTACTTC. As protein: CASSLDSGVGETQYF.

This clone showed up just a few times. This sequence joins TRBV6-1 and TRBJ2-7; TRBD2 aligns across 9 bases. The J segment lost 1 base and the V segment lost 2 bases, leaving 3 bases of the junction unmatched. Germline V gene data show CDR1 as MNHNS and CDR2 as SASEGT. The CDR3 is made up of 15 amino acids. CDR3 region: CASSELAGVSYEQYF. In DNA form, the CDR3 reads TGTGCCAGCAGTGAATTAGCGGGAGTTTCCTACGAGCAGTACTTC.

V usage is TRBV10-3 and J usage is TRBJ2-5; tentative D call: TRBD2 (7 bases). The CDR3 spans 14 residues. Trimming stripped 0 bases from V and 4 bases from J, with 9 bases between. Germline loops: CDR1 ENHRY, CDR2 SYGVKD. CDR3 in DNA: TGTGCCATCAGTGAGTCGGGAGGGGGAGAGACCCAGTACTTC. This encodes CAISESGGGETQYF.

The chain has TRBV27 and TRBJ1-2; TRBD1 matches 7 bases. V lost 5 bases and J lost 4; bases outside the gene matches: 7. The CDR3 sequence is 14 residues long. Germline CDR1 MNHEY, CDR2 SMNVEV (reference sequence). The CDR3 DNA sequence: TGTGCCAGCAGTCCCCTAGAGGGGGCCTATGGCTACACCTTC. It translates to CASSPLEGAYGYTF.

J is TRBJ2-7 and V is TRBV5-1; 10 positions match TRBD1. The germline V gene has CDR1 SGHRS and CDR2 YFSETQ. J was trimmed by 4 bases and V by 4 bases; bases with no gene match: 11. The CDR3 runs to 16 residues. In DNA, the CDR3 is TGCGCCAGCAGCCCGTGGACAGGGGGGGATCGGTACGAGCAGTACTTC. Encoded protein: CASSPWTGGDRYEQYF.

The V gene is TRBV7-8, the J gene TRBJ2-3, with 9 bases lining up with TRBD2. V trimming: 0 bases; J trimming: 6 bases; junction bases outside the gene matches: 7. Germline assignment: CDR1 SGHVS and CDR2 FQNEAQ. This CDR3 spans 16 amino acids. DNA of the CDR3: TGTGCCAGCAGCTTAGCTGGCGGGGGGGCCGGGGATACGCAGTATTTT. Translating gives CASSLAGGGAGDTQYF.

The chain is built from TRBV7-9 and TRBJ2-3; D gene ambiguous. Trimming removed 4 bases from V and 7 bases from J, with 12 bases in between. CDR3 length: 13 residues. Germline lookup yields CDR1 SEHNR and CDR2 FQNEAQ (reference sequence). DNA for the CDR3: TGTGCCAGCAGCTCGCCCCACACGAATACGCAGTATTTT. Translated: CASSSPHTNTQYF.

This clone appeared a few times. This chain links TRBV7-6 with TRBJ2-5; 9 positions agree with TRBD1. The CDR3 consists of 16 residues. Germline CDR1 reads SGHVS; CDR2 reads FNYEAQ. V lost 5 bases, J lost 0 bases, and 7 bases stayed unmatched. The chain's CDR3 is CASSRGQGLYQETQYF. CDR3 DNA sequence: TGTGCCAGCAGCCGGGGACAGGGCCTTTACCAAGAGACCCAGTACTTC.

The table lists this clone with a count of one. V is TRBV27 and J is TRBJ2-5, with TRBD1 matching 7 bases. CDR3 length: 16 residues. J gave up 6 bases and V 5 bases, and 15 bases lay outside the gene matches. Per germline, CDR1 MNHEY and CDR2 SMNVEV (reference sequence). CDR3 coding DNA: TGTGCCAGCAGTCCGTCCGGGACAGTGTATGGAAAGACCCAGTACTTC. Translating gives CASSPSGTVYGKTQYF.

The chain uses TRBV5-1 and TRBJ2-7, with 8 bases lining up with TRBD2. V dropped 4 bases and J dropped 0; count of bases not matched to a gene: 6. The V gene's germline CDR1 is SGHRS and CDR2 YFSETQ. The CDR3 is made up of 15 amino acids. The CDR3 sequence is CASSVTSGYSYEQYF. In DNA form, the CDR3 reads TGCGCCAGCAGCGTAACTAGCGGATACTCCTACGAGCAGTACTTC. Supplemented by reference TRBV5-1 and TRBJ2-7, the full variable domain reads KAGVTQTPRYLIKTRGQQVTLSCSPISGHRSVSWYQQTPGQGLQFLFEYFSETQRNKGNFPGRFSGRQFSNSRSEMNVSTLELGDSALYLCASSVTSGYSYEQYFGPGTRLTVT.

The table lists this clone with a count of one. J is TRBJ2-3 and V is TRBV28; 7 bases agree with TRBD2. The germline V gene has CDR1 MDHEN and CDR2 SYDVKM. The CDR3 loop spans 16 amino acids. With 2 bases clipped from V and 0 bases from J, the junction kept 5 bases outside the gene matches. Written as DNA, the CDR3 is TGTGCCAGCAGTTTAAGCGATAGCGGGAGCACAGATACGCAGTATTTT. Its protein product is CASSLSDSGSTDTQYF.